This entry is about one TCR beta chain. Its antigen is as yet unknown. Compared with germline, one end of the junction differs, possibly owing to a read error. The entry originates in a study of T-cell memory formation after mild COVID-19. The CDR3 contains 13 residues. The germline CDR1 and CDR2 sequences are SNHLY and FYNNEI. TCRdb ran MiXCR on the 5' RACE reads and lists one entry per CDR3 protein. Of 400,000 to 500,000 distinct CDR3 sequences listed, around 19% are singletons. Study-level results: The CD4+ clones that contracted clustered mainly within CM and EM, and the CD8+ clones concentrated in EMRA. The appearance of some responding clones in pre-infection memory suggested that cross-reactive memory joined.

This sequence was found in an adult woman who had mild COVID-19 (a few samples of this study predate the infection). Cell type and time point are not known. The chain couples TRBV2 to TRBJ1-1; TRBD1 might be the D (5 bases). Sequenced sample: PBMCs or a T cell subset sorted from them (not recorded which). The CDR3 reads CASSEPGNTEALF. Here the CDR3 DNA reads TGTGCCAGCAGTGAGCCAGGGAACACTGAAGCTTTATTT.